This entry concerns a single T cell receptor (beta chain). The treatment: randomized to nivolumab then ipilimumab (arm A) or the reverse (arm B). Assay used: immunoSEQ multiplex PCR; TCRdb lists only in-frame clones, some missing. The sample yields 3,200 or so clones, roughly 15% seen once. The record originates from a study of sequential checkpoint blockade in melanoma. Germline CDR1 is MNHGY and CDR2 is SAAAGT. The CDR3 is 15 amino acids. V was trimmed by 0 bases and J by 7 bases, leaving 14 bases between them. Sequenced here: tumor tissue (inferred from file names), sampled from a patient given nivolumab and ipilimumab in sequence. The receptor was isolated from a human donor with melanoma. V usage is TRBV6-8 and J usage is TRBJ2-3, with D perhaps TRBD2 (6 bases). The CDR3 protein is CASSYSGGLGYTQYF. The CDR3, as DNA: TGTGCCAGCAGTTACTCGGGGGGTCTGGGGTATACGCAGTATTTT.